This T cell receptor (beta chain) was retrieved from a study of identical twins. TCRdb reprocessed the 5' RACE reads with MiXCR, giving one entry per CDR3 protein. The sample yields approximately 700,000 distinct CDR3 sequences, 5.5% to 7.5% seen once. V lost 6 bases to trimming and J lost 3 bases, with 14 bases between them. This CDR3 region has 14 residues. This clonotype was counted at least ten times. The source material was naive T cells sorted from blood. This receptor was taken from a man between 18 and 29 years old in good health. The chain employs TRBV12-3 or TRBV12-4 and TRBJ1-1, with unresolved D. CDR3 DNA sequence: TGTGCCAGCAGCCCTGGCGGGCCTCACACTGAAGCTTTCTTT. It specifies CASSPGGPHTEAFF.